The subject of this entry is one T cell receptor beta chain. Sequencing used immunoSEQ multiplex PCR; TCRdb keeps in-frame clones, though not all of them. The sample carries 150,000 or so clones, about 92% recorded once. Germline assignment: CDR1 SGHTA and CDR2 FQGNSA. This CDR3 has 17 residues. Trimming left V 0 bases short and J 4 bases short, with 19 bases between. The sample comes from a study of blood T cell repertoires in COVID-19. This receptor was taken from a young man with COVID-19, enrolled during active disease. The gene calls are TRBV7-2 and TRBJ2-7; D may be TRBD2 (5 bases). Sequenced material: peripheral blood. The CDR3 region has the DNA TGTGCCAGCAGCTTAGCTGGCGGAGGAAGTAAACTATACGAGCAGTACTTC. Its protein product is CASSLAGGGSKLYEQYF.